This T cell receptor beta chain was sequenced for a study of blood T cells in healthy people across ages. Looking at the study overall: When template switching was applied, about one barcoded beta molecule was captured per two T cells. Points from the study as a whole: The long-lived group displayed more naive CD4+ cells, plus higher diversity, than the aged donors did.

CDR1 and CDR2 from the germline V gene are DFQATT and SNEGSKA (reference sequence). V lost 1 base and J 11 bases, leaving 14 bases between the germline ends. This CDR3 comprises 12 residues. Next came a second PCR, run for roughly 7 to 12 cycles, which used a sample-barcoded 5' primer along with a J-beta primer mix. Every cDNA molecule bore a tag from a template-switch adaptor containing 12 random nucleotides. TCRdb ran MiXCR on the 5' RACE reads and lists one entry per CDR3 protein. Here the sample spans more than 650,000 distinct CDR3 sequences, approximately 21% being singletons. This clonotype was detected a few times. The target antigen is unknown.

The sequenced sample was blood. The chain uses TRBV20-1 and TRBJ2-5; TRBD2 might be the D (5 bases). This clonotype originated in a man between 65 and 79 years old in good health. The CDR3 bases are TGCAGTGCTAGAGCTGGGATCTGGGAGCAGTACTTC. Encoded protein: CSARAGIWEQYF.